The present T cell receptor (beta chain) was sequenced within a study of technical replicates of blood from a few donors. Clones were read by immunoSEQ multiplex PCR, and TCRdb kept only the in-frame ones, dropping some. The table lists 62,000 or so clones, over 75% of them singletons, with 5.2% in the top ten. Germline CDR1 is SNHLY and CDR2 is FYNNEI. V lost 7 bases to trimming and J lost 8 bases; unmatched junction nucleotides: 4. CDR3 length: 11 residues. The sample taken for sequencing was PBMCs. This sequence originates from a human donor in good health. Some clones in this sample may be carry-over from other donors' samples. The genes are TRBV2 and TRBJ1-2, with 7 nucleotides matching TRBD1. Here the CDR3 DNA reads TGTGCCAGCAACAGGGGCGGCGGCTACACCTTC. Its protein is CASNRGGGYTF.